The next 21 T cell receptor beta chains were all read from a single sample in a study of cytomegalovirus exposure and HLA in healthy donors. In the PCR, 60 Vbeta and 13 Jbeta primers were used. TCRdb's copy holds only in-frame clones and misses some; the assay was immunoSEQ multiplex PCR. Here the sample spans about 160,000 clones, roughly 80% being singletons. Sequenced material: PBMCs. The receptors come from a male donor in good health and CMV-seropositive.

Only one count was recorded for this clone. The V and J genes are TRBV30 and TRBJ2-7; TRBD1 agrees at 8 bases. CDR3 length equals 14 residues. CDR1 is GTSNPN, CDR2 SVGIG, per germline (reference sequence). With V trimmed by 3 bases and J by 3 bases, 7 bases remained unmatched. The CDR3 loop is CAWRRTGSSYEQYF. The CDR3, as DNA: TGTGCCTGGAGAAGGACAGGGAGTAGCTACGAGCAGTACTTC.

CDR3 coding DNA: TGTGCCAGCTCACCACCATCGCAGGGGGCCATCGGGGAGCTGTTTTTT. It is translated as CASSPPSQGAIGELFF. V usage is TRBV18 and J usage is TRBJ2-2; 8 bases are a match to TRBD1. CDR1 is KGHSH and CDR2 is LQKENI in the germline V gene. After removal of 0 bases from V and 7 bases from J, the junction contained 7 bases not matched to a gene. This CDR3 has 16 amino acids.

Points on this clone: This sample also contains other DNA sequences that code for the same CDR3. This chain links TRBV27 with TRBJ1-1; the match to TRBD1 covers 9 bases. This CDR3 contains 13 residues. CDR1 and CDR2 (germline): MNHEY, SMNVEV (reference sequence). Unmatched junction bases numbered 0, after V lost 6 bases and J lost 1 base. The CDR3 coding sequence is TGTGCCAGCAGGGACAGGGGGAACACTGAAGCTTTCTTT. Protein product: CASRDRGNTEAFF.

The chain uses TRBV27 and TRBJ1-4; D not resolved. CDR1 is MNHEY, CDR2 SMNVEV, per germline (reference sequence). The CDR3 covers 15 residues. Trimming took 6 bases from V and 5 from J, leaving 16 bases between them. CDR3 protein: CASRAHEGGNEKLFF. The CDR3 DNA is TGTGCCAGCAGAGCACATGAGGGAGGCAATGAAAAACTGTTTTTT.

The chain uses TRBV11-2 and TRBJ1-1; 8 bases match TRBD1. Unmatched junction bases numbered 7, after V lost 1 base and J lost 0 bases. The germline gives CDR1 SGHAT, CDR2 FQNNGV. The CDR3 runs to 17 residues. The CDR3 DNA sequence: TGTGCCAGCAGCTTAGGGACAGGGACTTCTCTGAACACTGAAGCTTTCTTT. Protein: CASSLGTGTSLNTEAFF.

The chain carries TRBV28 and TRBJ1-6; TRBD1 matches 7 bases. Germline CDR1 reads MDHEN; CDR2 reads SYDVKM. Losses at the gene ends were 4 bases for V and 13 bases for J; bases not matched to a gene: 16. CDR3 length equals 16 residues. CDR3 in amino acids: CASSSLGGGNKAPLHF. CDR3 bases: TGTGCCAGCAGTTCCCTAGGAGGGGGCAATAAGGCGCCCCTCCACTTT.

This chain connects TRBV30 to TRBJ1-3; D call uncertain. V was trimmed by 1 base and J by 0 bases, leaving 10 bases between them. Germline V gene sequence: CDR1 GTSNPN, CDR2 SVGIG (reference sequence). The CDR3 is made up of 15 amino acids. The CDR3 sequence: CAWSAGLSSGNTIYF. CDR3 bases: TGTGCCTGGAGTGCTGGACTCTCCTCTGGAAACACCATATATTTT. Full variable domain (rest looked up from reference TRBV30 and TRBJ1-3): SQTIHQWPATLVQPVGSPLSLECTVEGTSNPNLYWYRQAAGRGLQLLFYSVGIGQISSEVPQNLSASRPQDRQFILSSKKLLLSDSGFYLCAWSAGLSSGNTIYFGEGSWLTVV.

The rearrangement uses TRBV6-1 and TRBJ1-5; D might be TRBD1 (6 bases). Germline CDR1 reads MNHNS; CDR2 reads SASEGT. The V gene lost 6 bases and the J gene lost 4 bases, with 16 bases spanning the gap. This CDR3 comprises 15 residues. CDR3 nucleotide sequence: TGTGCCAGCAGAACCAAAAGCAGGGGTAATCAGCCCCAGCATTTT. Translation: CASRTKSRGNQPQHF.

The CDR3 coding sequence is TGTGCCAGCAGACGACAGGCCAGCTCCTATAATTCACCCCTCCACTTT. This translates into CASRRQASSYNSPLHF. V usage is TRBV11-2 and J usage is TRBJ1-6; weak D call: TRBD1 (6 bases). Germline CDR1 SGHAT, CDR2 FQNNGV. V was trimmed by 6 bases and J by 0 bases, leaving 12 bases between them. The CDR3 has 16 residues.

This clone was found once. The chain recombines TRBV20-1 with TRBJ1-2, with 8 positions matching TRBD1. The ends lost 7 bases at V and 8 bases at J; junction bases unmatched: 6. CDR1 DFQATT and CDR2 SNEGSKA come from the germline V gene (reference sequence). The CDR3 totals 11 residues. This CDR3 reads CSVWTGSGYTF. The CDR3 DNA follows: TGCAGTGTTTGGACAGGGTCGGGCTACACCTTC.

The chain uses TRBV2 and TRBJ1-5; the D is unclear. In germline, CDR1 is SNHLY, CDR2 FYNNEI. This CDR3 spans 14 amino acids. The V end was cut by 3 bases, the J end by 6 bases, with 12 bases between. The CDR3 DNA sequence: TGTGCCAGCAGTGATACCGGAGGGCGTCAGCCCCAGCATTTT. Translated, it gives CASSDTGGRQPQHF.

CDR3 amino acids: CASSPPGQGGEGYTF. The CDR3 nucleotides are TGTGCCAGCAGCCCGCCGGGACAGGGTGGGGAAGGCTACACCTTC. J is TRBJ1-2 and V is TRBV5-4, with 9 bases aligning to TRBD1. Looked up from germline, CDR1 is SGHNT and CDR2 is YYREEE (reference sequence). CDR3 length: 15 residues. V was clipped by 4 bases and J by 8 bases; unmatched bases: 12.

This chain connects TRBV7-9 to TRBJ2-7, with 8 bases lining up with TRBD2. The CDR3 is made up of 15 amino acids. Germline V lookup: CDR1 SEHNR, CDR2 FQNEAQ (reference sequence). The V and J ends lost 5 bases and 4 bases, in that order; junction bases with no gene match: 10. The CDR3 region is CASSRGREGMYEQYF. The CDR3, as DNA: TGTGCCAGCAGCCGGGGCCGGGAGGGTATGTACGAGCAGTACTTC.

The chain employs TRBV27 and TRBJ2-1, with D tentatively TRBD2 (5 bases). V lost 4 bases and J 6 bases, leaving 13 bases between the germline ends. The germline V gene has CDR1 MNHEY and CDR2 SMNVEV (reference sequence). The CDR3 is 14 residues long. The DNA for the CDR3 is TGTGCCAGCAGTTCTAGTCATCGGGGCAATGAGCAGTTCTTC. This translates into CASSSSHRGNEQFF.

This clone was observed a few times. The CDR3 nucleotides read TGTGCCAGCAGTTATGGACTATATCAGCCCCAGCATTTT. Translated: CASSYGLYQPQHF. This rearrangement joins TRBV6-6 to TRBJ1-5, with D uncertain. V lost 3 bases and J 5 bases, leaving 8 bases between the germline ends. The CDR3 has 13 amino acids. From germline, CDR1 is MNHNY and CDR2 SVGAGI (reference sequence).

The chain links TRBV27 to TRBJ2-5, with D maybe TRBD1 (5 bases). V was clipped by 2 bases and J by 2 bases, with 12 bases between them. The CDR3 is 15 amino acids. Germline CDR1 is MNHEY and CDR2 is SMNVEV (reference sequence). CDR3 in amino acids: CASSLDWTHQETQYF. The DNA for the CDR3 is TGTGCCAGCAGTTTAGACTGGACACATCAAGAGACCCAGTACTTC.

The CDR3 is CASSPTTSYNEQFF. The CDR3 nucleotides read TGTGCCAGCAGCCCGACTACCTCCTACAATGAGCAGTTCTTC. The chain combines TRBV9 with TRBJ2-1; a possible D gene is TRBD2 (5 bases). The V end lost 4 bases, the J end lost 0 bases, and 8 bases lay between the germline ends. This CDR3 region has 14 residues. The V gene's germline CDR1 is SGDLS and CDR2 YYNGEE.

The rearrangement uses TRBV27 and TRBJ1-6, with D unclear. Trimming stripped 10 bases from V and 4 bases from J, with 14 bases between. Germline V CDR1 and CDR2: MNHEY, SMNVEV (reference sequence). The CDR3 has 14 amino acids. The CDR3 protein is CATSPQLYNSPLHF. Written as DNA, the CDR3 is TGTGCCACCTCTCCACAGCTGTATAATTCACCCCTCCACTTT.

V is TRBV2 and J is TRBJ1-1; a possible D gene is TRBD1 (5 bases). Germline V gene lookup returns CDR1 SNHLY and CDR2 FYNNEI. V dropped 6 bases and J dropped 6 bases, with 14 bases sitting between them. The CDR3 has 13 amino acids. The CDR3 DNA is TGTGCCAGCAGCGAGGGTTGGGGGGCTGAAGCTTTCTTT. It translates to CASSEGWGAEAFF. Full variable domain (outside the CDR3, taken from reference TRBV2 and TRBJ1-1): EPEVTQTPSHQVTQMGQEVILRCVPISNHLYFYWYRQILGQKVEFLVSFYNNEISEKSEIFDDQFSVERPDGSNFTLKIRSTKLEDSAMYFCASSEGWGAEAFFGQGTRLTVV.

This chain links TRBV2 with TRBJ2-7, with D perhaps matching TRBD2 (5 bases). This CDR3 comprises 16 residues. Trimming stripped 6 bases from V and 7 bases from J, with 25 bases between. Germline CDR1 and CDR2: SNHLY and FYNNEI. CDR3 DNA: TGTGCCAGCAGGCCCCGCGCAGGCCCGAGCGGAAGGGAGCAGTACTTC. This gives the protein CASRPRAGPSGREQYF.

This clone was seen more than once but under ten times. The genes are TRBV5-5 and TRBJ1-1; no reliable D call. V shed 1 base and J shed 0 bases, with 7 bases lying between them. Germline CDR1 reads SGHKS; CDR2 reads YYEKEE (reference sequence). CDR3 length: 14 amino acids. The CDR3 DNA sequence: TGTGCCAGCAGCTTGTTCGGTATGAACACTGAAGCTTTCTTT. Protein product: CASSLFGMNTEAFF.